This is a list of T cell receptor beta chains from one sample in a study of regulatory T cells in long-lasting Graves disease. From the multiplex PCR reads, TCRdb called clonotypes with MiXCR, one entry per CDR3 protein. The repertoire consists of over 650,000 distinct CDR3 sequences, with around 32% occurring once and the leading ten covering around 42%. The sequences come from peripheral blood mononuclear cells (PBMCs), collected when the disease was refractory, from a patient treated with antithyroid drugs. The origin of the receptors is a female donor with Graves disease. CDR3s include the opening cysteine and the closing phenylalanine or tryptophan. The D gene is left open where the match is weak. Some rows mark clone size as missing; the rest say once, few, many or name a class of expanded clone.

v_gene: TRBV10-1
abundance: -
d_gene: TRBD2
j_gene: TRBJ2-7
CDR3nt: TGCGCCAGCAGTGCCGATAGCGGGAGTGAAGAGCAGTACTTC
CDR3aa: CASSADSGSEEQYF

v_gene: TRBV6-1
abundance: few
d_gene: -
j_gene: TRBJ1-6
CDR3nt: TGTGCCAGCAGTGACTCCGCGTTCCTAAATTCACCCCTCCACTTT
CDR3aa: CASSDSAFLNSPLHF

v_gene: TRBV3-1
abundance: -
d_gene: -
j_gene: TRBJ1-2
CDR3nt: TGTGCCAGCAGCCAAGCCCCCGGGGACTATGGCTACACCTTC
CDR3aa: CASSQAPGDYGYTF

v_gene: TRBV5-5
abundance: few
d_gene: -
j_gene: TRBJ1-5
CDR3nt: TGTGCCAGCAGCTTGGCCCTAGCCGTACAGCCCCAGCATTTT
CDR3aa: CASSLALAVQPQHF

v_gene: TRBV25-1
abundance: few
d_gene: -
j_gene: TRBJ1-1
CDR3nt: TGTGCCAGCAGTGAATTTCGGGGGGTACGCACTGAAGCTTTCTTT
CDR3aa: CASSEFRGVRTEAFF

v_gene: TRBV20-1
abundance: -
d_gene: TRBD2
j_gene: TRBJ2-5
CDR3nt: TGCAGTGCCATCTGGGAGGGTCTAGCGGAGTTCCAAGAGACCCAGTACTTC
CDR3aa: CSAIWEGLAEFQETQYF

v_gene: TRBV4-1
abundance: -
d_gene: TRBD1
j_gene: TRBJ1-2
CDR3nt: TGCGCCAGCAGCCACCCCGCAACAGGGGTCTATGGCTACACCTTC
CDR3aa: CASSHPATGVYGYTF

v_gene: TRBV7-3
abundance: few
d_gene: -
j_gene: TRBJ2-2
CDR3nt: TGTGCCAGCAGCCAACTACACTCGAACACCGGGGAGCTGTTTTTT
CDR3aa: CASSQLHSNTGELFF

v_gene: TRBV15
abundance: -
d_gene: TRBD2
j_gene: TRBJ2-3
CDR3nt: TGTGCCACCAGCAGCCTAGCGGGAGGGCCCGATACGCAGTATTTT
CDR3aa: CATSSLAGGPDTQYF

v_gene: TRBV30
abundance: -
d_gene: TRBD1
j_gene: TRBJ1-1
CDR3nt: TGTGCCTGCGGACAGGTCACTGAAGCTTTCTTT
CDR3aa: CACGQVTEAFF

v_gene: TRBV28
abundance: few
d_gene: -
j_gene: TRBJ1-3
CDR3nt: TGTGCCAGCAGTTTGCCCGGGACGGCCCCCTCTGGAAACACCATATATTTT
CDR3aa: CASSLPGTAPSGNTIYF

v_gene: TRBV19
abundance: few
d_gene: -
j_gene: TRBJ2-7
CDR3nt: TGTGCCAGTAGCCACGGGACAAACTACGAGCAGTACTTC
CDR3aa: CASSHGTNYEQYF

v_gene: TRBV29-1
abundance: -
d_gene: -
j_gene: TRBJ2-7
CDR3nt: TGCAGCGGGGGATGGGTTTACGAGCAGTACTTC
CDR3aa: CSGGWVYEQYF

v_gene: TRBV28
abundance: many
d_gene: -
j_gene: TRBJ1-2
CDR3nt: TGTGCCAGCAATATAGCAGGTGTCTCCAACTATGGCTACACCTTC
CDR3aa: CASNIAGVSNYGYTF

v_gene: TRBV10-1
abundance: few
d_gene: -
j_gene: TRBJ2-5
CDR3nt: TGCGCCAGCAGTGAGTCGACGATGAGTGAGACCCAGTACTTC
CDR3aa: CASSESTMSETQYF

v_gene: TRBV20-1
abundance: -
d_gene: -
j_gene: TRBJ1-4
CDR3nt: TGCAGTGCTACCTCCCCGGCTAATGAAAAACTGTTTTTT
CDR3aa: CSATSPANEKLFF

v_gene: TRBV7-2
abundance: few
d_gene: -
j_gene: TRBJ1-4
CDR3nt: TGTGCCAGCAGCCCCGGGGTGAAACTGTTTTTT
CDR3aa: CASSPGVKLFF

v_gene: TRBV20-1
abundance: many
d_gene: -
j_gene: TRBJ2-7
CDR3nt: TGCAGTGCTAGAGAGGCGGGATCGGTCTACGAGCAGTACTTC
CDR3aa: CSAREAGSVYEQYF

v_gene: TRBV19
abundance: few
d_gene: -
j_gene: TRBJ1-2
CDR3nt: TGTGCCAGTACTGGGGACGTCTATGGCTACACCTTC
CDR3aa: CASTGDVYGYTF

v_gene: TRBV30
abundance: -
d_gene: TRBD1
j_gene: TRBJ1-6
CDR3nt: TGTGCCTGGACCTCCGGGACAGGGGGAAATCCCCTCCACTTT
CDR3aa: CAWTSGTGGNPLHF

v_gene: TRBV12-3/TRBV12-4
abundance: many
d_gene: -
j_gene: TRBJ1-6
CDR3nt: TGTGCCAGCAGTTTTCGTCCGCGCGCTAATTCACCCCTCCACTTT
CDR3aa: CASSFRPRANSPLHF

v_gene: TRBV27
abundance: few
d_gene: TRBD1
j_gene: TRBJ2-7
CDR3nt: TGTGCCATCCGTATATACCGGGACAGGTCATCCTACGAGCAGTACTTC
CDR3aa: CAIRIYRDRSSYEQYF

v_gene: TRBV2
abundance: many
d_gene: TRBD2
j_gene: TRBJ2-7
CDR3nt: TGTGCCAGCAGTGAAGTGGGGTCGGGAGGGCCCTTAACCGGGCAGTACTTC
CDR3aa: CASSEVGSGGPLTGQYF

v_gene: TRBV12-3/TRBV12-4
abundance: many
d_gene: -
j_gene: TRBJ1-5
CDR3nt: TGTGCCAGCAACAGGGCCGGTGGCAATCAGCCCCAGCATTTT
CDR3aa: CASNRAGGNQPQHF

v_gene: TRBV27
abundance: many
d_gene: -
j_gene: TRBJ1-1
CDR3nt: TGTGCCAGCAGTTTATCGGGCAGCTTGAACACTGAAGCTTTCTTT
CDR3aa: CASSLSGSLNTEAFF

v_gene: TRBV19
abundance: -
d_gene: -
j_gene: TRBJ1-5
CDR3nt: TGTGCCAGTAGTATAGCTGGGGTGGGCAATCAGCCCCAGCATTTT
CDR3aa: CASSIAGVGNQPQHF

v_gene: TRBV15
abundance: -
d_gene: -
j_gene: TRBJ2-3
CDR3nt: TGTGCCACCAGCAGAGATTCACTAGATAGCACAGATACGCAGTATTTT
CDR3aa: CATSRDSLDSTDTQYF

v_gene: TRBV28
abundance: -
d_gene: -
j_gene: TRBJ2-4
CDR3nt: TGTGCCAGCAGAACAGGGAACGAAAACATTCAGTACTTC
CDR3aa: CASRTGNENIQYF

v_gene: TRBV25-1
abundance: -
d_gene: -
j_gene: TRBJ1-2
CDR3nt: TGTGCCAGCAGTGAATATAACAACTATGGCTACACCTTC
CDR3aa: CASSEYNNYGYTF

v_gene: TRBV7-2
abundance: many
d_gene: TRBD1
j_gene: TRBJ2-5
CDR3nt: TGTGCCAGCAGCCTCGGACAGGGCCTTAGGGAGACCCAGTACTTC
CDR3aa: CASSLGQGLRETQYF

v_gene: TRBV2
abundance: -
d_gene: -
j_gene: TRBJ1-5
CDR3nt: TGTGCCAGCAGCGAGGACCGGGGGAGCAATCAGCCCCAGCATTTT
CDR3aa: CASSEDRGSNQPQHF

v_gene: TRBV19
abundance: once
d_gene: -
j_gene: TRBJ1-1
CDR3nt: TGTGCCAGTAGTATAGATCAGGGAACGAATTCTGAAGCTTTCTTT
CDR3aa: CASSIDQGTNSEAFF

v_gene: TRBV3-1
abundance: few
d_gene: TRBD2
j_gene: TRBJ2-7
CDR3nt: TGTGCCAGCAGCCAAGGGCGCGGGAGACCCTACGAGCAGTACTTC
CDR3aa: CASSQGRGRPYEQYF

v_gene: TRBV30
abundance: -
d_gene: -
j_gene: TRBJ2-7
CDR3nt: TGTGCCGAATCAACGGGGAGCTACGAGCAGTACTTC
CDR3aa: CAESTGSYEQYF

v_gene: TRBV6-1
abundance: -
d_gene: -
j_gene: TRBJ1-4
CDR3nt: TGTGCCAGCACCAGAAAGACCGGACCCATGGCGGAAAAACTGTTTTTT
CDR3aa: CASTRKTGPMAEKLFF

v_gene: TRBV7-6
abundance: -
d_gene: TRBD1
j_gene: TRBJ2-5
CDR3nt: TGTGCCAGCAGGGGAGGGACAGGGGGCCAAGAGACCCAGTACTTC
CDR3aa: CASRGGTGGQETQYF

v_gene: TRBV5-1
abundance: -
d_gene: -
j_gene: TRBJ1-2
CDR3nt: TGCGCCAGCAGCTTGGAGGCAGTCTATGGCTACACCTTC
CDR3aa: CASSLEAVYGYTF

v_gene: TRBV12-3/TRBV12-4
abundance: -
d_gene: TRBD2
j_gene: TRBJ2-1
CDR3nt: TGTGCCAGCAGTTCCAAAAGACTAGCGGGGAACTACAATGAGCAGTTCTTC
CDR3aa: CASSSKRLAGNYNEQFF

v_gene: TRBV3-1
abundance: many
d_gene: -
j_gene: TRBJ1-1
CDR3nt: TGTGCCAGCAGCCGAGCCACAGGATACACTGAAGCTTTCTTT
CDR3aa: CASSRATGYTEAFF

v_gene: TRBV11-2
abundance: few
d_gene: TRBD1
j_gene: TRBJ1-1
CDR3nt: TGTGCCAGCAGACCACTGACAGGGAGATCGGAAGCTTTCTTT
CDR3aa: CASRPLTGRSEAFF

v_gene: TRBV28
abundance: -
d_gene: -
j_gene: TRBJ2-6
CDR3nt: TGTGCCACCACTCGGAGGGGGATCGGGGCCAACGTCCTGACTTTC
CDR3aa: CATTRRGIGANVLTF

v_gene: TRBV11-2
abundance: -
d_gene: TRBD2
j_gene: TRBJ2-7
CDR3nt: TGTGCCAGCACCCCCCTTAGCGGGAGGGTCTACGAGCAGTACTTC
CDR3aa: CASTPLSGRVYEQYF

v_gene: TRBV5-1
abundance: many
d_gene: -
j_gene: TRBJ1-4
CDR3nt: TGCGCCAGCAGCTTCGGAAAGCAGGCGGGTGGTGAAAAACTGTTTTTT
CDR3aa: CASSFGKQAGGEKLFF

v_gene: TRBV10-3
abundance: -
d_gene: TRBD1
j_gene: TRBJ1-6
CDR3nt: TGTGCCATCACCCCCGGGACAGACTCACCCCTCCACTTT
CDR3aa: CAITPGTDSPLHF

v_gene: TRBV6-1
abundance: -
d_gene: TRBD2
j_gene: TRBJ2-7
CDR3nt: TGTGCCAGCAGTCCCCACGGACTAGCGGGAGTGGGCTACGAGCAGTACTTC
CDR3aa: CASSPHGLAGVGYEQYF

v_gene: TRBV20-1
abundance: -
d_gene: -
j_gene: TRBJ2-5
CDR3nt: TGCAGTGCTAGACCGGCCGGACTGAGAGGGACCCAGTACTTC
CDR3aa: CSARPAGLRGTQYF

v_gene: TRBV11-2
abundance: few
d_gene: TRBD2
j_gene: TRBJ2-7
CDR3nt: TGTGCCAGCAGCTTAAGGCTAGCGGGAGTAAAAACCTACGAGCAGTACTTC
CDR3aa: CASSLRLAGVKTYEQYF

v_gene: TRBV5-1
abundance: -
d_gene: -
j_gene: TRBJ1-2
CDR3nt: TGCGCCAGCAGCCCCCTACAGGGATCGAACTATGGCTACACCTTC
CDR3aa: CASSPLQGSNYGYTF

v_gene: TRBV20-1
abundance: -
d_gene: -
j_gene: TRBJ2-7
CDR3nt: TGCAGTGCTAGCACAGGTAACTCCGAGCAGTACTTC
CDR3aa: CSASTGNSEQYF

v_gene: TRBV6-1
abundance: -
d_gene: TRBD1
j_gene: TRBJ2-7
CDR3nt: TGTGCCAGCAGCCCCGAGTCGGGACAGCTCTCCTACGAGCAGTACTTC
CDR3aa: CASSPESGQLSYEQYF

v_gene: TRBV7-2
abundance: few
d_gene: -
j_gene: TRBJ1-5
CDR3nt: TGTGCCAGCAGCCCTGTGGCACTAGGGGATAGCAATCAGCCCCAGCATTTT
CDR3aa: CASSPVALGDSNQPQHF

v_gene: TRBV11-2
abundance: many
d_gene: TRBD2
j_gene: TRBJ2-5
CDR3nt: TGTGCCAGCAGCTTTGGGGGAGCGGGATTTGAGACCCAGTACTTC
CDR3aa: CASSFGGAGFETQYF

v_gene: TRBV20-1
abundance: -
d_gene: -
j_gene: TRBJ1-6
CDR3nt: TGCAGTGCTAGTATCATGGGGGGGGGAGCTAATTCACCCCTCCACTTT
CDR3aa: CSASIMGGGANSPLHF